This T cell receptor beta chain was sequenced in a study of T cell responses to AZD1222 COVID-19 vaccine. Profiling relied on immunoSEQ multiplex PCR, and the TCRdb table lists in-frame clones only, not all of them. Among 90,000 to 120,000 clones listed, around 89% were seen once. Overall study findings and caveats: It was only a handful of AZD1222 recipients who were seropositive at baseline. Spike as a whole was targeted by vaccine-associated CD4 TCRs, dominant at 160-218 and 743-854. Nearly half of unique spike-specific TCRs reportedly avoided B.1.351 and B.1.1.7 mutated regions. There were repertoire samples only from the period after the peak T cell response.

Germline V gene data show CDR1 as SGHTS and CDR2 as YDEGEE. Between the trimmed V and J ends, which lost 6 bases and 7 bases, there was a span of 20 bases. CDR3 length: 16 amino acids. About this clone itself: Its specificity is not known.

Sequencing used peripheral blood, obtained on day 0 of AZD1222 vaccination. The TCR comes from an adult in good health. The chain recombines TRBV5-8 with TRBJ1-6; D gene uncertain. CDR3 DNA sequence: TGTGCCAGCAACGTCCGGGGTGGCCGGGTGAATTCACCCCTCCACTTT. Translation: CASNVRGGRVNSPLHF.